The T cell receptor beta chain described here comes from a study of T cells in Graves' hyperthyroidism and ophthalmopathy. Regarding the study as a whole: A model using 13 V-J features told ophthalmopathy apart from stable hyperthyroidism.

For this clonotype: Its antigen is as yet unknown.

TCR beta CDR3 region amplification was performed from RNA transcripts. Using the HTBI primer set, a first-round RT-PCR was run on the TCR CDR3. Each CDR3 protein gets one entry after TCRdb re-called the multiplex PCR reads with MiXCR. The table lists around 600,000 distinct CDR3 sequences, more than 12% of them singletons, with around 12% in the top ten. This clonotype originated in a woman aged 45-60 years with Graves' ophthalmopathy. The sequencing input was blood.

CDR3: CASSISHIRTDTQYF. The CDR3 region has the DNA TGTGCCAGTAGTATATCCCACATACGCACAGATACGCAGTATTTT. The chain combines TRBV19 with TRBJ2-3; D is ambiguous. Trimming shortened V by 2 bases and J by 1 base, and 10 bases separated the two germline ends. Germline V gives CDR1 LNHDA, CDR2 SQIVND (reference sequence). The CDR3 loop spans 15 amino acids.